This T cell receptor beta chain was captured by sequencing in a study of cytomegalovirus exposure and HLA in healthy donors. Whole-study results and caveats: HLA-A and HLA-B allele assignments for most subjects were reportedly predicted accurately using TCR beta sequences. Later examination showed HLA-associated TCR beta chains had greater clonal expansion than equally common others.

PCR involved 60 Vbeta and 13 Jbeta primers. Data came from immunoSEQ multiplex PCR; TCRdb stores just in-frame clones and leaves some out. The profile shows under 150,000 clones, just over 70% of them singletons. The CDR3 covers 13 residues. Germline-derived CDR1 and CDR2 are SNHLY and FYNNEI. V gave up 4 bases and J gave up 1 base, with 7 bases separating them. With regard to this clone: Its cognate antigen is unknown.

Sequenced: PBMCs. The chain links TRBV2 to TRBJ2-5; D possibly corresponds to TRBD1 (5 bases). This clonotype was sampled from a woman aged 60-75 years in good health and CMV-seropositive. The CDR3 DNA sequence: TGTGCCAGCAGTGTAAGGGGCCAAGAGACCCAGTACTTC. Translated: CASSVRGQETQYF. Variable domain in full (rest from reference TRBV2 and TRBJ2-5): EPEVTQTPSHQVTQMGQEVILRCVPISNHLYFYWYRQILGQKVEFLVSFYNNEISEKSEIFDDQFSVERPDGSNFTLKIRSTKLEDSAMYFCASSVRGQETQYFGPGTRLLVL.